These 10 T cell receptor beta chains share one sample of origin, sequenced in a study of blood T cells in healthy people across ages. Through a sample-barcoded 5' primer and a J-beta primer mix, a second PCR was run for 7 to 11 cycles. TCRdb independently ran MiXCR on the 5' RACE reads; one entry per CDR3 protein. The data show about 1.6 million distinct CDR3 sequences, almost 35% seen once. The sequencing input was blood. These receptor sequences come from a woman in her thirties in good health.

The table lists this clonotype with a few counts. CDR3 protein: CASSFPQGDGYTF. CDR3 DNA sequence: TGTGCCAGCAGCTTTCCGCAGGGTGATGGCTACACCTTC. The rearrangement links TRBV5-6 to TRBJ1-2, with a possible D match to TRBD1 (5 bases). This CDR3 is built from 13 residues. Trimming shortened V by 2 bases and J by 6 bases, and 11 bases separated the two germline ends. Germline CDR1 and CDR2: SGHDT and YYEEEE.

In its sample, this clonotype was seen once. This chain connects TRBV10-3 to TRBJ2-1; TRBD1 aligns across 9 bases. The CDR3 is 16 amino acids. Germline V gene sequence: CDR1 ENHRY, CDR2 SYGVKD. V lost 0 bases, J lost 8 bases, and 8 bases stayed unmatched. In DNA form, the CDR3 reads TGTGCCATCAGTGAGTCTTCCGGGACAGGGAATTATGAGCAGTTCTTC. Translated, it gives CAISESSGTGNYEQFF.

As regards this clonotype: A clone one base away is much larger, so this may be a read error. The V and J genes are TRBV5-8 and TRBJ2-1; TRBD2 aligns across 7 bases. J gave up 2 bases and V 7 bases, and 9 bases lay outside the gene matches. CDR3 length: 15 amino acids. The germline gives CDR1 SGHTS, CDR2 YDEGEE. The CDR3 bases are TGTGCCAGCTACCGGGGGAGGGCAACCTACAATGAGCAGTTCTTC. It is translated as CASYRGRATYNEQFF.

This clonotype was detected only a few times. The J gene is TRBJ2-3, the V gene TRBV6-1; D call uncertain. Germline CDR1 is MNHNS and CDR2 is SASEGT. This CDR3 contains 17 residues. V lost 3 bases and J 2 bases, leaving 18 bases between the germline ends. The CDR3 loop is CASSDPADFFSTDTQYF. The CDR3 nucleotides are TGTGCCAGCAGTGATCCCGCTGATTTTTTTTCCACAGATACGCAGTATTTT.

This CDR3 reads CASSYSRGTGHTF. The CDR3 region has the DNA TGTGCCAGCAGTTACTCGAGGGGGACAGGGCACACCTTC. The chain carries TRBV6-5 and TRBJ1-2; 9 bases line up with TRBD1. The CDR3 spans 13 residues. Germline-derived CDR1 and CDR2 are MNHEY and SVGAGI. V lost 0 bases to trimming and J lost 12 bases; unmatched junction nucleotides: 5.

The V and J genes are TRBV4-1 and TRBJ1-1, with 7 bases that match TRBD1. CDR1 and CDR2 from the germline V gene are MGHRA and YSYEKL. This CDR3 contains 17 residues. V trimming: 1 base; J trimming: 7 bases; junction bases outside the gene matches: 15. In DNA, the CDR3 is TGCGCCAGCAGCCAAGTCCTCCAGACAGGGAAAAAAGGTGAAGCTTTCTTT. Its translation: CASSQVLQTGKKGEAFF.

The J gene is TRBJ2-1, the V gene TRBV25-1; D is uncertain. V lost 3 bases and J lost 0, with 6 bases in between. CDR3 size: 14 residues. CDR1 and CDR2 from the germline V gene are MGHDK and SYGVNS. The CDR3 DNA sequence: TGTGCCAGCAGTGATGGGTTCTCCTACAATGAGCAGTTCTTC. It translates to CASSDGFSYNEQFF.

The V gene is TRBV20-1, the J gene TRBJ1-5; D perhaps matches TRBD1 (6 bases). The CDR3 has 14 residues. Germline values: CDR1 DFQATT, CDR2 SNEGSKA (reference sequence). V gave up 1 base and J gave up 7 bases, with 14 bases separating them. As DNA, the CDR3 is TGCAGTGCTAGAGGACAGGAACATCGCCAGCCCCAGCATTTT. It yields the protein CSARGQEHRQPQHF.

This clonotype has just a few counts. The chain recombines TRBV5-4 with TRBJ2-7; no clear D gene. Germline V CDR1 and CDR2: SGHNT, YYREEE (reference sequence). V lost 3 bases and J 2 bases, leaving 24 bases between the germline ends. The CDR3 has 18 residues. This chain's CDR3 is CASSSAGPVGIETYEQYF. The CDR3 coding sequence is TGTGCCAGCAGCTCCGCAGGTCCGGTAGGCATAGAGACCTACGAGCAGTACTTC.

This sequence joins TRBV28 and TRBJ1-2; 8 nucleotides align to TRBD1. Germline loops: CDR1 MDHEN, CDR2 SYDVKM. CDR3 length: 15 residues. Losses at the gene ends were 6 bases for V and 4 bases for J; bases not matched to a gene: 10. In nucleotides, the CDR3 is TGTGCCAGCAGGGTCAGTCCCGGACAGGGCTATGGCTACACCTTC. Residues: CASRVSPGQGYGYTF.